One and the same sample provided the 26 T cell receptor beta chains below, sequenced in a study of T cells in Graves' hyperthyroidism and ophthalmopathy. RNA transcripts were the template for amplifying TCR beta CDR3 regions. During a first-round RT-PCR of the TCR CDR3, the HTBI primer set was used. In TCRdb, the multiplex PCR reads were re-called with MiXCR into one record per CDR3 protein. The profile covers some 350,000 distinct CDR3 sequences, with 12% to 15% appearing a single time and 30% to 40% taken by the ten largest. Sequenced input: blood. The receptors stem from a woman in her 40s with Graves' ophthalmopathy.

There are many counts of this clonotype. The chain combines TRBV25-1 with TRBJ2-7, with no clear D. This CDR3 comprises 12 residues. V lost 6 bases and J 2 bases, leaving 8 bases between the germline ends. Germline loops: CDR1 MGHDK, CDR2 SYGVNS. CDR3 DNA sequence: TGTGCCAGCAGGAAAGGGCCCTACGAGCAGTACTTC. Its translation is CASRKGPYEQYF.

The sample holds many counts of this clonotype. This chain joins TRBV10-2 and TRBJ2-1, with 10 nucleotides matching TRBD2. The CDR3 runs to 15 residues. Per the germline V gene, CDR1 is WSHSY and CDR2 is SAAADI. The junction had 5 bases not matched to a gene; V was cut back by 4 bases and J by 5 bases. In nucleotides, the CDR3 is TGCGCCAGCAGTGTGGGACTAGCGAGCCACAATGAGCAGTTCTTC. This gives the protein CASSVGLASHNEQFF.

For the CDR3, the DNA is TGTGCCAGCTCCCCGGGACTAGCGAACAATGAGCAGTTCTTC. Amino acids: CASSPGLANNEQFF. The J gene is TRBJ2-1, the V gene TRBV27; TRBD2 aligns across 10 bases. This CDR3 spans 14 amino acids. Germline CDR1 and CDR2: MNHEY and SMNVEV (reference sequence). Germline trimming cut 8 bases from V and 5 bases from J; bases unmatched to any gene: 6.

This clonotype has a count of ten or more. The chain couples TRBV2 to TRBJ1-2; no definite D call. Germline CDR1 is SNHLY and CDR2 is FYNNEI. The CDR3 is 11 amino acids. V lost 6 bases and J lost 7, with 9 bases in between. The CDR3 sequence: CASRSSGGYTF. Here the CDR3 DNA reads TGTGCCAGCAGGAGCTCGGGTGGCTACACCTTC.

This chain joins TRBV29-1 and TRBJ2-1; 13 nucleotides match TRBD2. V lost 3 bases to trimming and J lost 7 bases; unmatched junction nucleotides: 24. This CDR3 comprises 21 residues. Germline lookup yields CDR1 SQVTM and CDR2 ANQGSEA. The CDR3 DNA is TGCAGCGTTGATGGGGAATGGAAGAGACTAGCGGGAGGTCTCGATGGGAATGAGCAGTTCTTC. Translating gives CSVDGEWKRLAGGLDGNEQFF.

This clonotype has more than one count but fewer than ten. The chain couples TRBV28 to TRBJ2-6; 7 nucleotides align to TRBD1. The CDR3 has 16 amino acids. Unmatched junction bases numbered 4, after V lost 5 bases and J lost 0 bases. CDR1 and CDR2 (germline): MDHEN, SYDVKM. The CDR3 sequence: CASSTGAVSGANVLTF. DNA for the CDR3: TGTGCCAGCAGTACAGGGGCCGTCTCTGGGGCCAACGTCCTGACTTTC.

The CDR3 nucleotides are TGTGCCAGCAGCTTGAAAGGGACTAGCGGTTACACCGGGGAGCTGTTTTTT. This translates into CASSLKGTSGYTGELFF. J is TRBJ2-2 and V is TRBV7-6, with 11 nucleotides matching TRBD2. This CDR3 comprises 17 residues. The V segment lost 3 bases and the J segment 3 bases; nucleotides outside the gene matches: 6. The germline gives CDR1 SGHVS, CDR2 FNYEAQ.

This chain connects TRBV5-1 to TRBJ2-1; possibly TRBD2 for D (6 bases). Germline V CDR1 and CDR2: SGHRS, YFSETQ. This CDR3 is built from 13 residues. V was pared by 6 bases and J by 5 bases, with 12 bases between. DNA of the CDR3: TGCGCCAGCACCCCAAGACTAGACAATGAGCAGTTCTTC. The encoded protein is CASTPRLDNEQFF.

This chain uses TRBV5-1 with TRBJ2-7, with 11 nucleotides matching TRBD1. CDR1 and CDR2 (germline): SGHRS, YFSETQ. V lost 3 bases and J lost 5; bases outside the gene matches: 7. This CDR3 is built from 15 residues. CDR3 bases: TGCGCCAGCAGCTGGTTCCGGGACAGGGGGGACGAGCAGTACTTC. Residues: CASSWFRDRGDEQYF.

This clonotype was recorded at least ten times. The chain uses TRBV20-1 and TRBJ1-1; the D is unclear. Germline-derived CDR1 and CDR2 are DFQATT and SNEGSKA (reference sequence). V lost 5 bases and J 1 base, leaving 8 bases between the germline ends. The CDR3 has 12 amino acids. As DNA, the CDR3 is TGCAGTGCTCAATTACCGAACACTGAAGCTTTCTTT. Residues: CSAQLPNTEAFF.

This clonotype was observed at least ten times. CDR3 amino acids: CASSSFTGVTGELFF. CDR3 in DNA: TGTGCCAGCAGCTCCTTTACAGGGGTCACCGGGGAGCTGTTTTTT. This chain uses TRBV7-6 with TRBJ2-2, with TRBD1 matching 7 bases. The V gene end was trimmed by 4 bases and the J gene end by 4 bases; junction bases not matched to a gene: 6. The CDR3 runs to 15 residues. In germline, CDR1 is SGHVS, CDR2 FNYEAQ.

This clonotype was observed many times. This chain links TRBV6-1 with TRBJ2-2; D is undetermined. The V and J ends lost 6 bases and 4 bases respectively, with 18 bases between them. The CDR3 has 16 amino acids. The germline gives CDR1 MNHNS, CDR2 SASEGT. The CDR3 DNA sequence: TGTGCCAGCAGAAAGAATCCAAGTTCGTTCACCGGGGAGCTGTTTTTT. Residues: CASRKNPSSFTGELFF.

This clonotype came up many times. J is TRBJ2-2 and V is TRBV20-1; D remains unclear. This CDR3 comprises 14 residues. The germline V and J ends were trimmed by 2 bases and 1 base, with 8 bases remaining between them. Germline CDR1 and CDR2: DFQATT and SNEGSKA (reference sequence). CDR3 bases: TGCAGTGCTAGATTTTGGGAGAACACCGGGGAGCTGTTTTTT. The encoded protein is CSARFWENTGELFF.

The chain is built from TRBV20-1 and TRBJ2-7; tentative D call: TRBD1 (6 bases). Trimming removed 2 bases at V and 1 base at J, with 9 bases between. The CDR3 has 13 residues. Per the germline V gene, CDR1 is DFQATT and CDR2 is SNEGSKA (reference sequence). In DNA form, the CDR3 reads TGCAGTGCTAGAACCGGACAGTCCTACGAGCAGTACTTC. Translated: CSARTGQSYEQYF.

This sequence joins TRBV20-1 and TRBJ2-7, with D possibly TRBD1 on 6 matching bases. CDR3 length: 12 residues. V shed 7 bases and J shed 6 bases, with 16 bases lying between them. CDR1 is DFQATT and CDR2 is SNEGSKA in the germline V gene (reference sequence). This chain's CDR3 is CSDVRGIGEQYF. The CDR3 nucleotides read TGCAGTGATGTCAGGGGCATCGGCGAGCAGTACTTC.

This clonotype was detected many times. V and J are TRBV24-1 and TRBJ1-6; 7 bases match TRBD1. From germline, CDR1 is KGHDR and CDR2 SFDVKD. The CDR3 has 16 amino acids. With 3 bases clipped from V and 6 bases from J, the junction kept 7 bases outside the gene matches. The CDR3, as DNA: TGTGCCACCAGTGATGGGCACAGGGGACCTAATTCACCCCTCCACTTT. It encodes CATSDGHRGPNSPLHF.

This clonotype was detected ten times or more. V usage is TRBV10-3 and J usage is TRBJ2-3, with 7 bases fitting TRBD2. V lost 2 bases, J lost 1 base, and 0 bases stayed unmatched. The CDR3 loop spans 14 amino acids. Germline-derived CDR1 and CDR2 are ENHRY and SYGVKD. This CDR3 reads CAISEAGGTDTQYF. The CDR3 coding sequence is TGTGCCATCAGTGAGGCGGGGGGCACAGATACGCAGTATTTT.

This clonotype was observed a few times. The chain combines TRBV18 with TRBJ1-4; D is uncertain. The CDR3 runs 15 residues. The ends were cut back, 3 bases at V and 5 bases at J, with 13 bases in the middle. CDR1 is KGHSH and CDR2 is LQKENI in the germline V gene. The CDR3 nucleotides read TGTGCCAGCTCACCTGCCCTAGGACGGAATGAAAAACTGTTTTTT. Amino acids: CASSPALGRNEKLFF.

This clonotype came up a few times. This chain links TRBV5-1 with TRBJ1-6; D is unclear. This CDR3 has 14 residues. Germline CDR1 and CDR2: SGHRS and YFSETQ. The ends were cut back, 0 bases at V and 9 bases at J, with 10 bases in the middle. The CDR3 DNA sequence: TGCGCCAGCAGCTTGGACTCCGGCGGTTCACCCCTCCACTTT. This codes for CASSLDSGGSPLHF.

This clonotype turned up a few times. The V and J genes are TRBV3-1 and TRBJ2-1, with 10 bases that match TRBD2. With V trimmed by 1 base and J by 9 bases, 12 bases remained unmatched. Germline CDR1 is LGHDT and CDR2 is YNNKEL (reference sequence). The CDR3 runs 17 residues. CDR3 in amino acids: CASSQVFPSGRKSEQFF. The CDR3 DNA follows: TGTGCCAGCAGCCAAGTTTTCCCTAGCGGGAGAAAGAGTGAGCAGTTCTTC.

Only a few counts were recorded for this clonotype. Being one base from a much bigger clone, this may be a read error. Here the CDR3 omits its conserved ending phenylalanine or tryptophan, so a read error is the likely source. The chain joins TRBV5-8 to TRBJ2-1, with unresolved D. CDR1 SGHTS and CDR2 YDEGEE come from the germline V gene. V lost 2 bases and J 8 bases, leaving 5 bases between the germline ends. This CDR3 spans 11 amino acids. The CDR3 DNA sequence: TGTGCCAGCAGCTTAATCTATGAGCAGTTCCTC. This translates into CASSLIYEQFL.

This clonotype was observed many times. The chain couples TRBV19 to TRBJ1-2, with no clear D. The CDR3 totals 12 residues. Germline lookup yields CDR1 LNHDA and CDR2 SQIVND (reference sequence). Trimming shortened V by 3 bases and J by 7 bases, and 9 bases separated the two germline ends. Here the CDR3 DNA reads TGTGCCAGTAGTATCTCCAGTTTTGGCTACACCTTC. It translates to CASSISSFGYTF.

This clonotype occurred a few times. The chain carries TRBV19 and TRBJ2-1; 16 bases agree with TRBD2. J lost 1 base, V lost 1 base, and 7 bases had no gene match. Germline CDR1 is LNHDA and CDR2 is SQIVND (reference sequence). The CDR3 is made up of 20 amino acids. The CDR3 loop reads CASSIGGLAGGPLSYNEQFF. CDR3 nucleotide sequence: TGTGCCAGTAGTATAGGGGGACTAGCGGGAGGGCCTCTGTCCTACAATGAGCAGTTCTTC.

This sequence joins TRBV5-5 and TRBJ2-1; unclear D gene. Germline CDR1 SGHKS, CDR2 YYEKEE (reference sequence). The CDR3 has 11 residues. Trimming removed 4 bases at V and 9 bases at J, with 8 bases between. The CDR3 protein is CASSPSFEQFF. In DNA, the CDR3 is TGTGCCAGCAGCCCATCCTTTGAGCAGTTCTTC.

At least ten counts were recorded for this clonotype. The CDR3, as DNA: TGTGCCAGCACACCGGGACTAGCTTCCTACGAGCAGTACTTC. Translating it yields CASTPGLASYEQYF. J is TRBJ2-7 and V is TRBV12-3 or TRBV12-4; 9 nucleotides align to TRBD2. The V and J ends lost 7 bases and 1 base, in that order; junction bases with no gene match: 5. The CDR3 runs 14 residues.

This clonotype was seen ten or more times. V is TRBV27 and J is TRBJ2-5; 7 nucleotides match TRBD2. The junction had 6 bases not matched to a gene; V was cut back by 3 bases and J by 2 bases. The germline V gene has CDR1 MNHEY and CDR2 SMNVEV (reference sequence). CDR3 length: 15 amino acids. CDR3 nucleotides: TGTGCCAGCAGTTTTTCCGGGAGGCGGCAAGAGACCCAGTACTTC. Translated, it gives CASSFSGRRQETQYF.